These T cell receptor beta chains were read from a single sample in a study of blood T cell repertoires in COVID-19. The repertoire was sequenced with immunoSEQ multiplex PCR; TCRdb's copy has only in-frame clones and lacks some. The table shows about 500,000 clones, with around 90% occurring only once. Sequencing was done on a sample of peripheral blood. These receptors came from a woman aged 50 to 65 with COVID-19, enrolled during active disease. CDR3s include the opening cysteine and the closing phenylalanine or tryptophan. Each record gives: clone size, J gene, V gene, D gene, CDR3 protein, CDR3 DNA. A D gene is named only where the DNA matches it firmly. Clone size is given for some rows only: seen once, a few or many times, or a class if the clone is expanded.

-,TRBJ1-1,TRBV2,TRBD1,CASSSGTGRRFTEAFF,TGTGCCAGCAGCTCCGGGACAGGGAGGAGATTTACTGAAGCTTTCTTT
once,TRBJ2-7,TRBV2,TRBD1,CASSKDRGSDEQYF,TGTGCCAGCTCTAAGGACAGGGGATCCGACGAGCAGTACTTC
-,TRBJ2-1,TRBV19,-,CASSAGNEQFF,TGTGCCAGTAGTGCGGGAAATGAGCAGTTCTTC
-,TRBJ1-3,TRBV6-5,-,CASSSPRRNTIYF,TGTGCCAGCAGTTCCCCACGGCGGAACACCATATATTTT
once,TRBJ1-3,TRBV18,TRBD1,CASSSSGGYSGNTIYF,TGTGCCAGCTCATCCTCAGGGGGCTACTCTGGAAACACCATATATTTT
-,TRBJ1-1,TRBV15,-,CATSTGVANTEAFF,TGTGCCACCAGCACAGGGGTTGCGAACACTGAAGCTTTCTTT
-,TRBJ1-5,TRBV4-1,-,CASSQEGPGAEGSNQPQHF,TGCGCCAGCAGCCAAGAGGGACCAGGGGCTGAAGGGAGCAATCAGCCCCAGCATTTT
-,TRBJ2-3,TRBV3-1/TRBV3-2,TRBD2,CASSQDPRGGRDTQYF,TGTGCCAGCAGCCAAGATCCGCGGGGGGGCCGAGATACGCAGTATTTT
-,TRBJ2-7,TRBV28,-,CASSLAGFYEQYF,TGTGCCAGCAGTTTGGCAGGGTTCTACGAGCAGTACTTC
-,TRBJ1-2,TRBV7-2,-,CASSLDRVDGYTF,TGTGCCAGCAGCTTAGACAGGGTCGATGGCTACACCTTC
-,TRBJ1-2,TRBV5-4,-,CASSPGLGDYGYTF,TGTGCCAGCAGCCCTGGCCTCGGGGACTATGGCTACACCTTC
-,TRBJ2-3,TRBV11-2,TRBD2,CATTGTGGTDTQYF,TGTGCCACAACGGGGACGGGAGGGACAGATACGCAGTATTTT
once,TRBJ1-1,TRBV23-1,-,CASSQSLGGLNTEAFF,TGCGCCAGCAGTCAATCGTTAGGGGGTTTGAATACTGAAGCTTTCTTT
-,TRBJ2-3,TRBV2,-,CASTGWGTDTQYF,TGTGCCAGCACGGGGTGGGGCACAGATACGCAGTATTTT